This T cell receptor beta chain was found in a study of cytomegalovirus exposure and HLA in healthy donors (TCRdb year 2017). Turning to the overall study: In an earlier analysis of roughly 500 of the donors, around 300 Gb of sequence data and 117 million unique TCR beta sequences from roughly 190 million T cells were reported. An early release covering more than 500 HLA-typed donors comprised about 290 gigabases of sequencing data and around 86 million unique TCR sequences. All discovery cohort repertoires had been generated on a single sequencing platform. Rather than using new phenotypic data, the later analysis identified candidate immune exposures from TCR beta sequences and from how often those sequences occurred across donors. The T cell repertoires of 670 or so subjects were profiled by immunosequencing and related to cytomegalovirus serostatus. A later analysis re-analyzed previously published TCR beta repertoires from about 600 donors and added high-resolution HLA genotyping to study TCR occurrence patterns. The study was designed to test whether signatures of past pathogen exposure could be identified by cataloging public T cell receptors. Donor age, sex, ethnicity and CMV serostatus were collected together with the repertoire data. Four or five DR-DQ haplotypes were treated as single units for association and clustering because of strong linkage in the cohort. A later genetic analysis used genome-wide SNP genotypes for 398 of the 666 donors, treating that subset as a discovery cohort. The genetic ancestry cluster associated with self-reported Caucasian donors included 80% to 90% of the approximately 400 genotyped donors. High-throughput TCR immunosequencing, statistical association of individual TCRs with disease status, and machine learning were combined to predict cytomegalovirus infection status. Across approximately 400 genotyped donors of the cohort, an average of about 200,000 unique TCR beta nucleotide sequences per donor were sequenced, and approximately 17% of those sequences were non-productive. Typing coverage varied by locus: about 620-630 donors for A, B, C, DRB1 and DQB1; approximately 500 for DQA1; 600 to 610 for DPA1; under 490 for DPB1. HLA typing covered class I and class II loci at four-digit resolution. An earlier analysis of 587 of the donors used high-throughput TCR beta sequencing to judge whether each TCR beta V gene segment behaved as functional or pseudogenic. Along with the 666-subject first cohort, a separate validation cohort of over a hundred different subjects was used.

Points on this clone: It has no known antigen specificity. No base-level quality is on record; no much larger clone is a single base apart.

Per the germline V gene, SGHTA is the CDR1 and FQGNSA is the CDR2. The CDR3 starts with the cysteine, ends with the phenylalanine, and has 14 residues. The sequence is cut down to CDR3 DNA, 42 bases in frame from base 1. V drops 1 base and J drops 4 bases, leaving 11 bases in between. The receptor library was made with the immunoSEQ multiplex PCR assay. For the multiplex PCR, a mixture combining 60 forward primers for TCR Vbeta segments and 13 reverse primers for TCR Jbeta segments was used. The CDR3 region of rearranged TCR beta genes was amplified from genomic DNA by a multiplex PCR assay. On the Illumina HiSeq System, the amplified TCR beta libraries were sequenced as 87-base-pair reads. Under the source paper's analysis protocol: A later analysis counted about 76 million unique TCR beta chains across the 650 to 700 repertoires, and 10 million to 12 million of these chains were shared by at least two donors. To remove PCR and sequencing errors, raw reads were error-corrected and collapsed into unique sequences using a nearest-neighbor algorithm that merged closely related sequences. V, D and J gene segments were assigned by aligning CDR3 sequences to IMGT reference sequences. For a sequence to be retained, a match of at least six nucleotides to both a V gene segment and a J gene segment was required. A rearrangement counted as productive if the CDR3 had no stop codons and remained in frame with V and J, and every other rearrangement counted as non-productive. Following IMGT convention, CDR3 was defined as the stretch from the second conserved V-encoded cysteine up to the conserved J-encoded phenylalanine. The earlier analysis of about 530 of the donors excluded any sequence lacking an unambiguous match to a single V gene segment. In an earlier analysis of several hundred of the donors, V segments were called functional above 56.7% productive rearrangements and were called segregating when the between-donor standard deviation exceeded 5%. To diagnose cytomegalovirus status from the catalog of TCR beta chain sequences, a statistical classification framework was built. V and J gene assignment, in a later analysis, came from comparing TCR nucleotide sequences with IMGT/GENE-DB human TR gene sequences. A later analysis assigned CDR3 sequences and most-parsimonious VDJ recombination scenarios with the TCRdist pipeline. In a later analysis, each TCR beta chain was defined by its CDR3 amino acid sequence together with its V-gene family, and reads lacking a unique V-gene family were excluded. In a later analysis, several hundred highly shared, low-generation-probability nucleotide sequences were removed to address suspected cross-contamination and a sequencing artifact. For each public chain, a later analysis derived a clonal expansion index from normalized ranks of inferred template counts within each repertoire. In a later analysis, generation probabilities were computed using a VDJ recombination model fitted to out-of-frame rearrangements, and the results were checked against IGoR. In a later analysis, TCR-TCR, TCR-HLA and TCR-CMV co-occurrence was scored with hypergeometric tests, and a repertoire-size bias correction was applied to TCR pairs. False discovery rates were estimated in a later analysis by permuting HLA or CMV assignments 20 times. In a later analysis, co-occurring TCRs were grouped using DBSCAN, with TCRdist sequence similarity added in when clustering inside HLA-allele-positive subsets. For co-occurrence clustering, repertoires with fewer than 30,000 or more than 120,000 public chains were excluded, along with four to six repertoires with anomalous nucleotide sharing. TCRdb retrieved this table from immuneACCESS and kept in-frame rearrangements only. Not all clones are present; in checked studies, unresolved V genes account for under half, and no reason is known for the remainder. V and J calls and clone size come straight from that table; D and trimming were deduced from the DNA. The sample contains about 180,000 clones, 80% of them found a single time. The ten biggest clones cover 1.2% to 1.5% of the sample.

Overall study results and their limits: For the cohort, immune exposure information was limited to CMV serostatus. Correlated functional status among segregating V segments might reflect linkage disequilibrium, but an unknown experimental factor could not be ruled out. An association between a missense DCLRE1C variant and V-gene and J-gene trimming of TCR beta chains was found in a later genetic analysis and replicated in an independent cohort. A later analysis found that TCR association rates varied across HLA loci, with DRB1 alleles showing the most associated TCRs and HLA-C alleles the fewest. Strong co-occurrence of HLA alleles, especially DR and DQ, made assigning TCR associations to individual alleles difficult. In an earlier analysis of 587 of the donors, most TCR beta V segments appeared in productive rearrangements about 87% or about 30% of the time, broadly matching IMGT annotations. In vitro tests confirmed that a few of the cytomegalovirus-associated TCR beta chains recognize cytomegalovirus antigens. Because HLA typing was missing for some donors at each locus, association tests included only the typed subset. Cytomegalovirus status was reported to be diagnosed by the classifier with high specificity and sensitivity in both the original and validation cohorts. In a later genetic analysis, fewer N-insertions in productive TCRs were reported among donors in an Asian-associated ancestry cluster than the approximately 710-donor mean. While some public TCRs were present in many individuals, most TCR sequences turned up only very rarely across donors. According to a later analysis, parvovirus B19, influenza, CMV and Epstein-Barr virus appeared linked to several top co-occurrence clusters. In a later analysis, 15,000 to 20,000 TCR beta sequences were associated with specific HLA alleles at a false discovery rate of 0.05. Seventeen rarely observed V segments, including chromosome 9 orphons, were excluded from the earlier analysis of approximately 600 of the donors because counts were too low. The study listed approximately 150 TCR beta chains as associated with cytomegalovirus. The authors suggested that the approach could potentially be extended to other disease states and immunological phenotypes. Only TCR beta chains were sequenced in this cohort, and the absence of alpha or paired-chain data limited detectable features. Some IMGT-functional V segments, including TRBV6-2 and TRBV6-3, could not be told apart with the 87-base-pair reads, so those segments were excluded. According to a later analysis, most CMV-associated TCR beta chains appeared to be HLA-restricted, and the HLA associations seemed to be driven largely by CMV exposure. A further reported finding was that TCR beta sequences accurately predicted the HLA-A and HLA-B alleles for most subjects in the first cohort. The sequencing pipeline was judged likely to have produced a cluster of highly shared sequence variants as a technical artifact. Roughly uniform sequencing depth across donors was assumed in presence/absence analyses, although this assumption may not hold. In a later analysis, HLA-associated TCR beta chains were found to be more clonally expanded and to have lower generation probabilities than equally common non-associated chains.

The cohort consisted of 666 healthy bone marrow donors. At the time of sampling, every cohort member was nominally healthy, though immune exposures that went unrecorded were likely present. The donor was CMV seropositive and was included in the group of approximately 300 seropositive cohort members. A peripheral blood sample was collected from each donor, and TCR beta sequencing was performed on peripheral blood mononuclear cells. The Qiagen DNeasy Blood Extraction Kit was used to extract genomic DNA from the blood cell samples. Specimen: PBMCs. This TCR was recovered from a girl aged 10 to 17 in good health and CMV-seropositive. This chain joins TRBV7-2 to TRBJ2-7; TRBD1 is a possible D gene, resting on 6 matching bases. DNA sequence: TGTGCCAGCAGCTTAGACAGGGAAAGATACGAGCAGTACTTC. This sequence encodes CASSLDRERYEQYF.